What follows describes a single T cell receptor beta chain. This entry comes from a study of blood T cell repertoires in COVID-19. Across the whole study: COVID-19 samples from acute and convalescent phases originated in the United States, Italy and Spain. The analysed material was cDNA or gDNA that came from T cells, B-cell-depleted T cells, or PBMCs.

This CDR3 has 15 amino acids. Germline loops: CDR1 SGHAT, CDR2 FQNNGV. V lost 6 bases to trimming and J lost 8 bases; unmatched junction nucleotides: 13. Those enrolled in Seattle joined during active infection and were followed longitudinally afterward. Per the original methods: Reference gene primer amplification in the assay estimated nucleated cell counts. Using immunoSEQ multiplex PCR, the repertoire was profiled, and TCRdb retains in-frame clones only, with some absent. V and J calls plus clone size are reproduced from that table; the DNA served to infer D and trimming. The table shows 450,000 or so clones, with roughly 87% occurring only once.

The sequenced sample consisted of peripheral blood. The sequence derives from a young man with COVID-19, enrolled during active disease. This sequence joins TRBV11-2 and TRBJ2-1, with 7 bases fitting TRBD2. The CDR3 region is CASSGVASGVYEQFF. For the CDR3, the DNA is TGTGCCAGCAGTGGGGTGGCTAGCGGAGTCTATGAGCAGTTCTTC.